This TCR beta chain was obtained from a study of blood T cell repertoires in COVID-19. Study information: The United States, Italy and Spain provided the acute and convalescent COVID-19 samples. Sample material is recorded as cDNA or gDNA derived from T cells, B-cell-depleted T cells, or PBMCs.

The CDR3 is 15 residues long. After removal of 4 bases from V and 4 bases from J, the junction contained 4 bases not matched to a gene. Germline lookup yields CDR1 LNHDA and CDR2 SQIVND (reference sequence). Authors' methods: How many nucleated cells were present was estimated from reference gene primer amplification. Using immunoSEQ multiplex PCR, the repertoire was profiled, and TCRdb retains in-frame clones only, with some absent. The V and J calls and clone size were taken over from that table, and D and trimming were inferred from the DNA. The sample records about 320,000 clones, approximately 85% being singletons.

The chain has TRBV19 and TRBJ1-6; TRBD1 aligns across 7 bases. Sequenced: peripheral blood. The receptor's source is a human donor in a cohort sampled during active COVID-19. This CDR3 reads CASSTGQTYNSPLHF. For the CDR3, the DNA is TGTGCCAGTAGTACGGGACAGACTTATAATTCACCCCTCCACTTT.